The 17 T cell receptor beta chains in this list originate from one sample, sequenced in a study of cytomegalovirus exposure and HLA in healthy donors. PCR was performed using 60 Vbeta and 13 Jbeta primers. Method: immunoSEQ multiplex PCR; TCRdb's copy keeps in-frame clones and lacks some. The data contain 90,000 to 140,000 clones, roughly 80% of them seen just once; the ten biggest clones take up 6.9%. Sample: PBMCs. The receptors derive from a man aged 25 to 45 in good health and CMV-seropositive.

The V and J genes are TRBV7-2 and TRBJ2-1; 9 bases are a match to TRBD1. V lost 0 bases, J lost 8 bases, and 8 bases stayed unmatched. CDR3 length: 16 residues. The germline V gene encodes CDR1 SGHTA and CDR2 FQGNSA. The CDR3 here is CASSLAGTGSIHEQFF. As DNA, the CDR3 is TGTGCCAGCAGCTTAGCCGGGACAGGGAGTATCCATGAGCAGTTCTTC.

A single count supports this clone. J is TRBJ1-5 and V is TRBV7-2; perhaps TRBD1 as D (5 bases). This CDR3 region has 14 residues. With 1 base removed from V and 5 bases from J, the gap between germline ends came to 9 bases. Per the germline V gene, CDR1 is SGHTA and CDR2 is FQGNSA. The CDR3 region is CASSLGQPHQPQHF. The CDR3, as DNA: TGTGCCAGCAGCTTAGGACAGCCTCATCAGCCCCAGCATTTT.

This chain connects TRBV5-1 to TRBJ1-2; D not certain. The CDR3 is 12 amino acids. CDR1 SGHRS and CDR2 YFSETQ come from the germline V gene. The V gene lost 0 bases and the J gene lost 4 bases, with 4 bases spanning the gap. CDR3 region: CASSLEAYGYTF. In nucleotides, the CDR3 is TGCGCCAGCAGCTTGGAAGCCTATGGCTACACCTTC.

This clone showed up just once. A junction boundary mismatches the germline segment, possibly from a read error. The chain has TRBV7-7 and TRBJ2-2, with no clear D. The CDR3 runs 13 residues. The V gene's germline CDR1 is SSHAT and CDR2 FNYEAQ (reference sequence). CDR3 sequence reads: CASSLVFLGELFF. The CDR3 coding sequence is TGTGCTAGCAGCTTAGTTTTTCTCGGGGAGCTGTTTTTT.

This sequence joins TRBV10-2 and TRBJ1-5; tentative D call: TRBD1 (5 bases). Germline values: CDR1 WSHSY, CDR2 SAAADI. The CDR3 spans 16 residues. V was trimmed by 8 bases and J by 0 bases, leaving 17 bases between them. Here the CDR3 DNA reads TGCGCCAGCCTCCCGGGGGGTACTTATAGCAATCAGCCCCAGCATTTT. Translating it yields CASLPGGTYSNQPQHF.

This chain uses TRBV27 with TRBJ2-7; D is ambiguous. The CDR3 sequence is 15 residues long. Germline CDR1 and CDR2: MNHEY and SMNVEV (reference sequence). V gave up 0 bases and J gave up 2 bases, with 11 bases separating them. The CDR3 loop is CASSLSIGRTYEQYF. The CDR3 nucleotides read TGTGCCAGCAGTTTATCGATAGGCAGGACCTACGAGCAGTACTTC.

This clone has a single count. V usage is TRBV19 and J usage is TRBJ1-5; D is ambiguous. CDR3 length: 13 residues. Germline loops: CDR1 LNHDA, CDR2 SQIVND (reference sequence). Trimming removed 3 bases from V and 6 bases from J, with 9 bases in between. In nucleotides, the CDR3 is TGTGCCAGTAGTATCGGGAGTCGTCAGCCCCAGCATTTT. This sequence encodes CASSIGSRQPQHF.

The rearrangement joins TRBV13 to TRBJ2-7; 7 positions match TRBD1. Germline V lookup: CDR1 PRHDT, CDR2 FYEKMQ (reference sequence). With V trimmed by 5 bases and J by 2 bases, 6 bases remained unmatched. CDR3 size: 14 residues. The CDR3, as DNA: TGTGCCAGCAGCCTCACGGACAGGACCTACGAGCAGTACTTC. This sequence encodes CASSLTDRTYEQYF.

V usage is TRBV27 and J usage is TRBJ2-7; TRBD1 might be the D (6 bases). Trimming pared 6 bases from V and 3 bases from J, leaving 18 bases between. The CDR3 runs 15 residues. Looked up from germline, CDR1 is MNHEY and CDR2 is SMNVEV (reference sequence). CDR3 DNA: TGTGCCAGCAGCCCAGGATGGGGACAATTCTACGAGCAGTACTTC. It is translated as CASSPGWGQFYEQYF.

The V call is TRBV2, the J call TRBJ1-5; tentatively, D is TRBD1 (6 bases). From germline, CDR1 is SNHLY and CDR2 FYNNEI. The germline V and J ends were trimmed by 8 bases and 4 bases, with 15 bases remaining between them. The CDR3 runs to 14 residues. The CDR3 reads CASQQGTGNQPQHF. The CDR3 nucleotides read TGTGCCAGCCAACAGGGCACGGGAAATCAGCCCCAGCATTTT.

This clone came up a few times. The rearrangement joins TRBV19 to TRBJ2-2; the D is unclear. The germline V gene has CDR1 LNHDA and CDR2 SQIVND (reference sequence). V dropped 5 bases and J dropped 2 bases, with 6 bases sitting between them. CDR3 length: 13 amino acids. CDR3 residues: CASSARNTGELFF. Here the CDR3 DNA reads TGTGCCAGTAGTGCGCGTAACACCGGGGAGCTGTTTTTT.

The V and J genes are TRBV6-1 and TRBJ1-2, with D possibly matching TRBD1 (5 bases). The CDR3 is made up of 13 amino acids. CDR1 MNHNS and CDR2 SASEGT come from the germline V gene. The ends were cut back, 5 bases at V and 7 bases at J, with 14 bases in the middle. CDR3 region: CASSQGAGFGYTF. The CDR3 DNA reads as TGTGCCAGCAGTCAAGGGGCGGGGTTTGGCTACACCTTC.

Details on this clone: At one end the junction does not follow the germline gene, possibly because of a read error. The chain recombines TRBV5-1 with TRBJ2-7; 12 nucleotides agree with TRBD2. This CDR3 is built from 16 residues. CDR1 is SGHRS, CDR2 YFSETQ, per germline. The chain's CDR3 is CASSGRTSGASGEQHF. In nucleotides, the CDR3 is TGCGCCAGCAGCGGCCGGACTAGCGGGGCGTCGGGGGAGCAGCACTTC. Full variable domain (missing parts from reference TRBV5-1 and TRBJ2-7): KAGVTQTPRYLIKTRGQQVTLSCSPISGHRSVSWYQQTPGQGLQFLFEYFSETQRNKGNFPGRFSGRQFSNSRSEMNVSTLELGDSALYLCASSGRTSGASGEQHFGPGTRLTVT.

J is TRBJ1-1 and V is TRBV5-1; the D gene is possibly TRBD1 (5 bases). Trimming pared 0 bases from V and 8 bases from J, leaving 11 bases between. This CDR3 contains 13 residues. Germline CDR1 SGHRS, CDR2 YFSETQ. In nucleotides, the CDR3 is TGCGCCAGCAGCTTGGGAGTGACAGACGAAGCTTTCTTT. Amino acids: CASSLGVTDEAFF.

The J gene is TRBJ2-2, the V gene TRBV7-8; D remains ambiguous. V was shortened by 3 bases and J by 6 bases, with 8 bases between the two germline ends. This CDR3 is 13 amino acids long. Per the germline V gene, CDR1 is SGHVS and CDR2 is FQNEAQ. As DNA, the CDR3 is TGTGCCAGCAGCTTGTCAGTGGCCGGGGAGCTGTTTTTT. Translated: CASSLSVAGELFF.

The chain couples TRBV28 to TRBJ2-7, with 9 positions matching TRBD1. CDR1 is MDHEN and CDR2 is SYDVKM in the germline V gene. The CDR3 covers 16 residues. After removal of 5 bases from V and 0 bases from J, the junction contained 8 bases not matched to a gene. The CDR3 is CASSPQRDRDSYEQYF. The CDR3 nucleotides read TGTGCCAGCAGTCCTCAGCGGGACAGGGACTCCTACGAGCAGTACTTC.

For the CDR3, the DNA is TGTGCCAGCAGTAGACAGGGGAGGGGAGAGACCCAGTACTTC. Translating it yields CASSRQGRGETQYF. The chain employs TRBV27 and TRBJ2-5, with D possibly being TRBD1 (8 bases). The CDR3 sequence is 14 residues long. From germline, CDR1 is MNHEY and CDR2 SMNVEV (reference sequence). Trimming removed 5 bases from V and 4 bases from J, with 14 bases in between.